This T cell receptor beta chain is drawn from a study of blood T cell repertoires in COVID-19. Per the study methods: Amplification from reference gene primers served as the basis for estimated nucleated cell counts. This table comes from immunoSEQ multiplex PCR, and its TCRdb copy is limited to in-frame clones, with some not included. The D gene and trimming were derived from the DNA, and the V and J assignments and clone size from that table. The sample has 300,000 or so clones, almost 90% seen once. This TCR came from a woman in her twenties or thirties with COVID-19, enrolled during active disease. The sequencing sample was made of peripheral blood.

The CDR3 bases are TGTGCCAGTACAGAGAGCTTCAGGAGGGTCACTGAAGCTTTCTTT. Translating gives CASTESFRRVTEAFF. The chain links TRBV19 to TRBJ1-1, with no clear D. The CDR3 runs 15 residues. Germline V gene lookup returns CDR1 LNHDA and CDR2 SQIVND (reference sequence). Trimming shortened V by 7 bases and J by 4 bases, and 19 bases separated the two germline ends.